This TCR beta chain was recorded in a study of Tregs in tolerant kidney transplant recipients (dated by TCRdb to the late 2010s). About the study as a whole: The study used TCRbeta sequencing to identify donor-specific regulatory T cells before combined kidney and bone marrow transplantation, then tracked those cells after transplant. Study-wide conclusions, independent of this receptor: For some patients, the PCR primers changed as time went on, which meant samples from those patients could not be compared with one another at the nucleotide level. The study was constrained by small patient numbers, and validation of the findings is required in larger populations and under other immunosuppression protocols. Biological reproducibility was not directly assessed, although technical replication error appeared to be minimal. The most biologically relevant and donor-specific TCRbeta repertoire appeared to be identified by expanding Tregs with activated donor B cells. In tolerant patients, donor-specific Tregs expanded more than Tregs overall, which suggests antigen-driven rather than nonspecific expansion.

The CDR3 contains 14 residues, cysteine and phenylalanine counted. The read is trimmed to its CDR3 DNA, 42 bases read in frame from base 1. The germline V gene supplies CDR1 SNHLY and CDR2 FYNNEI. Germline trimming: 6 bases from V, 5 bases from J; junction bases outside gene matches: 7. A word on this clone: Its specific antigen is unknown. Base qualities are not at hand, and no much larger clone is one base apart.

The time point label here, explained by the study, means: 6 months after combined kidney and bone marrow transplant. The transplants used related donors with nonmyeloablative bone marrow transplantation, and mixed chimerism in the human trials was transient. Thawed PBMCs were FACS-sorted into unstimulated Tregs (CD4+CD25+CD127-), CD4+ non-Tregs (CD4+CD25-), CD4 cells and CD8 cells. A few combined kidney and bone marrow transplant recipients from the ITN036ST trial were included as patients, and samples were available only from these trial subjects. Healthy control blood was processed by Ficoll density gradient to PBMCs and cryopreserved; patient PBMCs were collected before and after transplant. For TCRbeta CDR3 sequencing, genomic DNA from the sorted cells was extracted using the QIAGEN DNeasy Blood and Tissue Kit. High-throughput TCRbeta CDR3 sequencing, including PCR amplification with bias correction and internal controls, was performed commercially through immunoSEQ. The authors' analysis ran thus. Unique productive TCRbeta sequences were defined by CDR3 nucleotide sequence when primers matched and otherwise by CDR3 amino acid sequence together with Vbeta and Jbeta genes. As a correction for sorting error, sequences shared between sorted populations at a frequency ratio of 2:1 or less were discarded, and the remaining shared sequences were assigned to the higher population. A sequence counted as donor-reactive if, in CFSE-low cells, the sequence had a frequency of at least 0.01% and was expanded at least 5-fold compared with unstimulated cells. Jensen-Shannon divergence, calculated on the top 100 TCRbeta sequences ranked by frequency, was used to quantify repertoire divergence. For samples with multiple sequencing runs, sorting error was corrected in each run separately before the runs were combined. In its TCRdb copy, this immuneACCESS table keeps in-frame sequences only and misses some clones. Where compared with another copy, unresolved V genes explain less than half of these, and the others have no known cause. V and J calls and clone size are as listed in that table; D and trimming were resolved from the DNA. Within this sample are approximately 60,000 clones, with around 87% of them counted one time only. The ten most abundant clones make up 3.8% of the sample.

The sequence was obtained from a human patient who received a combined kidney and bone marrow transplant. After transplantation, some T cells may belong to the graft donor instead of the recipient. Recombination connected TRBV2 to TRBJ1-1; TRBD1 fits 9 bases in the junction. The sequencing here drew on CD4+ T cells from blood (PBMCs), taken 6 months after the transplant. The CDR3 corresponds to CASSGQGTGTEAFF. The DNA sequence reads TGTGCCAGCAGCGGACAGGGGACGGGAACTGAAGCTTTCTTT.